This passage covers 12 T cell receptor beta chains from one sample sequenced in a study of blood T cell repertoires in COVID-19. TCRdb keeps only in-frame clones here, not all; method: immunoSEQ multiplex PCR. The sample lists approximately 210,000 clones, around 82% occurring once. Material for sequencing was peripheral blood. These receptors came from a woman aged 40 to 49 with acute or convalescent COVID-19.

This chain joins TRBV2 and TRBJ2-7, with a weak D call TRBD1 (5 bases). Germline V CDR1 and CDR2: SNHLY, FYNNEI. With 4 bases removed from V and 3 bases from J, the gap between germline ends came to 7 bases. The CDR3 totals 12 residues. CDR3 residues: CASSGGYYEQYF. For the CDR3, the DNA is TGTGCCAGCAGTGGGGGCTACTACGAGCAGTACTTC.

The genes are TRBV5-6 and TRBJ2-2; 9 bases agree with TRBD1. The length of the CDR3 is 15 residues. The ends lost 3 bases at V and 7 bases at J; junction bases unmatched: 7. CDR1 is SGHDT and CDR2 is YYEEEE in the germline V gene. CDR3 loop: CASSYGDREVGELFF. CDR3 DNA sequence: TGTGCCAGCAGCTACGGGGACAGGGAGGTCGGGGAGCTGTTTTTT.

V usage is TRBV5-6 and J usage is TRBJ2-7; D might be TRBD2 (5 bases). Germline CDR1 and CDR2: SGHDT and YYEEEE. V gave up 5 bases and J gave up 3 bases, with 12 bases separating them. CDR3 length equals 13 residues. The CDR3 sequence is CASSSDRGYEQYF. CDR3 nucleotide sequence: TGTGCCAGCAGTTCCGATCGGGGCTACGAGCAGTACTTC.

The gene calls are TRBV24-1 and TRBJ2-2, with D perhaps matching TRBD2 (6 bases). V was pared by 8 bases and J by 3 bases, with 12 bases between. The CDR3 is made up of 14 amino acids. CDR1 is KGHDR and CDR2 is SFDVKD in the germline V gene. CDR3: CATKGPSDTGELFF. DNA for the CDR3: TGTGCCACCAAGGGTCCTAGCGACACCGGGGAGCTGTTTTTT.

The V and J genes are TRBV7-8 and TRBJ2-2; 8 positions agree with TRBD2. CDR1 is SGHVS, CDR2 FQNEAQ, per germline. V gave up 4 bases and J gave up 3 bases; unmatched junction bases: 4. The CDR3 runs to 15 residues. The CDR3 spells CASSSLREDTGELFF. The CDR3 DNA is TGTGCCAGCAGCTCCTTGCGGGAGGACACCGGGGAGCTGTTTTTT.

The sample holds a few counts of this clone. The rearrangement uses TRBV4-3 and TRBJ2-1; possibly TRBD2 for D (7 bases). V was shortened by 0 bases and J by 6 bases, with 15 bases between the two germline ends. The CDR3 covers 16 residues. CDR1 and CDR2 (germline): LGHNA, YSLEER. CDR3 region: CASSQDGNGGANEQFF. The CDR3 DNA reads as TGCGCCAGCAGCCAAGATGGAAATGGGGGGGCCAATGAGCAGTTCTTC.

The V and J genes are TRBV10-1 and TRBJ2-3; 13 nucleotides agree with TRBD2. The germline gives CDR1 WNHNN, CDR2 SYGVQD (reference sequence). The CDR3 has 18 residues. V lost 2 bases and J lost 2; bases outside the gene matches: 7. The CDR3 coding sequence is TGCGCCAGCAGTGAGACCTTGACTAGCGGGGGGATCACAGATACGCAGTATTTT. Amino acids: CASSETLTSGGITDTQYF.

CDR3 loop: CASSRTGGSRGYTF. The CDR3 bases are TGTGCCAGCAGTCGCACAGGGGGGTCGCGTGGCTACACCTTC. The chain combines TRBV6-5 with TRBJ1-2, with 8 bases fitting TRBD1. V lost 5 bases and J lost 7; bases outside the gene matches: 9. CDR1 and CDR2 from the germline V gene are MNHEY and SVGAGI. The CDR3 totals 14 residues.

The rearrangement uses TRBV10-3 and TRBJ2-1, with 8 bases fitting TRBD1. The germline gives CDR1 ENHRY, CDR2 SYGVKD. The V gene end was trimmed by 0 bases and the J gene end by 7 bases; junction bases not matched to a gene: 8. This CDR3 is built from 16 residues. CDR3 sequence (DNA): TGTGCCATCAGTGAGTCGAGGACAGGGTCCCCTAATGAGCAGTTCTTC. It codes for CAISESRTGSPNEQFF.

This clone was counted a single time. This chain connects TRBV4-2 to TRBJ1-2; 8 bases line up with TRBD1. V was pared by 2 bases and J by 4 bases, with 6 bases of the junction left unmatched. The CDR3 sequence is 15 residues long. CDR1 and CDR2 from the germline V gene are LGHNA and YNFKEQ. The CDR3 sequence is CASSQPDRAGYGYTF. The CDR3 coding sequence is TGTGCCAGCAGCCAACCGGACAGGGCGGGCTATGGCTACACCTTC.

The genes are TRBV11-2 and TRBJ2-2; maybe TRBD2 (5 bases). The V end lost 5 bases, the J end lost 5 bases, and 18 bases lay between the germline ends. Germline CDR1 SGHAT, CDR2 FQNNGV. There are 16 residues in the CDR3. The CDR3 coding sequence is TGTGCCAGCAGCCCTTGGACCCCCCCGGGAACCGGGGAGCTGTTTTTT. This codes for CASSPWTPPGTGELFF. The complete variable domain, with remaining parts taken from reference TRBV11-2 and TRBJ2-2, reads EAGVAQSPRYKIIEKRQSVAFWCNPISGHATLYWYQQILGQGPKLLIQFQNNGVVDDSQLPKDRFSAERLKGVDSTLKIQPAKLEDSAVYLCASSPWTPPGTGELFFGEGSRLTVL.

V gene TRBV2 combines with J gene TRBJ1-2; D uncertain. Germline V gene data show CDR1 as SNHLY and CDR2 as FYNNEI. The V end lost 7 bases, the J end lost 4 bases, and 19 bases lay between the germline ends. The CDR3 is 15 residues long. The CDR3 nucleotides are TGTGCCAGCACCAGGACTGTTGGCCTTTCCTATGGCTACACCTTC. This translates into CASTRTVGLSYGYTF.